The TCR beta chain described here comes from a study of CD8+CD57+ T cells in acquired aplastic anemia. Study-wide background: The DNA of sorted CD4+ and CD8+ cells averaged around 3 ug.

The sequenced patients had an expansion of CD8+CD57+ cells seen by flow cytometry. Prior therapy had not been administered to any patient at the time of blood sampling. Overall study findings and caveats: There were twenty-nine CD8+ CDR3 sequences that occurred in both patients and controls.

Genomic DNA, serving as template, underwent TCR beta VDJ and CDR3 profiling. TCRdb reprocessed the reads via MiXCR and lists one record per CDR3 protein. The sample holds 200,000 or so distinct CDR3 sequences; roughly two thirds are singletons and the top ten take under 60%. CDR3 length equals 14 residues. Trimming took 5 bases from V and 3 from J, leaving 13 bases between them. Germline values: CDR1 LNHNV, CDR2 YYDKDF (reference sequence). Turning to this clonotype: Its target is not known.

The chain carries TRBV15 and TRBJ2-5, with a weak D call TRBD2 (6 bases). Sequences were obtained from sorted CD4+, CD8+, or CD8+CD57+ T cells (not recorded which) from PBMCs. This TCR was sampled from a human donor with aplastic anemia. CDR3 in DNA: TGTGCCACCAGCGGCCGACTAGGAGAAGAGACCCAGTACTTC. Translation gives CATSGRLGEETQYF.